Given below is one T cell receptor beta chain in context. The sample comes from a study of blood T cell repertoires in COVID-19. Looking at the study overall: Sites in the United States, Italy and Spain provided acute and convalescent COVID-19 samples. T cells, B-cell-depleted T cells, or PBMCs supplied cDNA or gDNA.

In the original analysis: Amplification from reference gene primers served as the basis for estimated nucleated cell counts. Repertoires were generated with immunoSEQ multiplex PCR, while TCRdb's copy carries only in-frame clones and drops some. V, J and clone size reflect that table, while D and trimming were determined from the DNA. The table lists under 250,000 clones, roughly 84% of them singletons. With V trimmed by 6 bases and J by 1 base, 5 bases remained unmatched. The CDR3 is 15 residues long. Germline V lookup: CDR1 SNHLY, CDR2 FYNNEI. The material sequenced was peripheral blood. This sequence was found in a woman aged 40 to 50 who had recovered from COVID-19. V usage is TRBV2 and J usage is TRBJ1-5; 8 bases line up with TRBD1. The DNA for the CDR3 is TGTGCCAGCAGCTCACAGGGGGTGAGCAATCAGCCCCAGCATTTT. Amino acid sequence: CASSSQGVSNQPQHF.